This TCR beta chain was obtained from a study of T cells in Graves' hyperthyroidism and ophthalmopathy. The study, taken as a whole, reports: From stable hyperthyroidism, ophthalmopathy was separated by a 13 V-J model.

In its sample, this clonotype was seen many times. Its cognate antigen is unknown. Deletions cut 4 bases from V and 5 bases from J, with 11 bases between. This CDR3 comprises 13 residues. CDR1 and CDR2 (germline): SEHNR, FQNEAQ (reference sequence). Amplification targeted TCR beta CDR3 regions from RNA transcripts. With the HTBI primer set, the TCR CDR3 went through a first round of RT-PCR. TCRdb called the multiplex PCR reads again in MiXCR, with one record for every CDR3 protein. The sample holds approximately 400,000 distinct CDR3 sequences, over 11% seen once. The sequence was obtained from a man aged 50-60 years with Graves' ophthalmopathy. The chain recombines TRBV7-9 with TRBJ2-5, with D uncertain. The specimen sequenced was blood. CDR3 amino acids: CASSSFSAETQYF. CDR3 in DNA: TGTGCCAGCAGCTCGTTCTCTGCTGAGACCCAGTACTTC.